The present entry profiles one T cell receptor (beta chain) with its context. V shed 9 bases and J shed 10 bases, with 16 bases lying between them. The length of the CDR3 is 12 residues. The data were taken from a study of blood T cell repertoires in COVID-19. Study in general: From the United States, Italy and Spain came samples of acute and convalescent COVID-19. In each case, the material was cDNA or gDNA derived from T cells, B-cell-depleted T cells, or PBMCs.

Per the original methods: Nucleated cell counts were estimated from reference gene primer amplification. TCRdb keeps only in-frame clones here, not all; method: immunoSEQ multiplex PCR. Clonal size and the V and J genes are those of that table, whereas D and trimming came from the DNA. Of 180,000 or so clones in the sample, around 87% were seen once. The chain couples TRBV12-3 or TRBV12-4 to TRBJ2-1; a possible D gene is TRBD1 (6 bases). The receptor was derived from a man between 40 and 49 years old with active or convalescent COVID-19. The sequencing sample was made of peripheral blood. DNA of the CDR3: TGTGCCAGTGGGGGCAGGGGATTCGAGCAGTTCTTC. This gives the protein CASGGRGFEQFF.